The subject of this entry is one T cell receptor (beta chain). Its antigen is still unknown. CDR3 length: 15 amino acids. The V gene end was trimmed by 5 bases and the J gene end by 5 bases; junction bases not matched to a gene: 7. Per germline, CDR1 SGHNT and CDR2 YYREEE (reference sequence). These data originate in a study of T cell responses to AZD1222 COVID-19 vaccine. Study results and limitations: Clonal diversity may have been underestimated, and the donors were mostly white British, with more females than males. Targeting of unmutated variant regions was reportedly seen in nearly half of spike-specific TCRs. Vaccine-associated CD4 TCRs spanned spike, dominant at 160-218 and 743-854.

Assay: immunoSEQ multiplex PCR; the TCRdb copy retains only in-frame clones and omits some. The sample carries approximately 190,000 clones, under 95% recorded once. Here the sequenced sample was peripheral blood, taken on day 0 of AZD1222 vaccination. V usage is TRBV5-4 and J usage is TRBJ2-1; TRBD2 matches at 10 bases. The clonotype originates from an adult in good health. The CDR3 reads CASSRSSGSHNEQFF. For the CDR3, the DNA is TGTGCCAGCAGTCGGTCTAGCGGGAGTCACAATGAGCAGTTCTTC.